The entry that follows covers one T cell receptor (beta chain) sequence. This clone was seen a single time. Its antigen target is currently unknown. Base quality data are lacking; no much larger clone is found one base away. From the germline V gene, CDR1 is KGHSH and CDR2 is LQKENI. Inclusive of the bounding cysteine and phenylalanine, the CDR3 is 16 residues long. The CDR3 DNA has 48 bases and is translated from base 1. V is cut back by 6 bases and J by 5 bases, with 11 bases in the junction unmatched. The receptor library was made with the immunoSEQ multiplex PCR assay. TCRdb carries this immuneACCESS record with in-frame sequences only. Its versions omit some clonotypes, under half of them owing to an unresolved V gene in the studies checked, with the rest unexplained. The sample records some 93,000 clones, nearly 97% of which are singletons. Together, the top ten hold just over 0.25% of the sample.

The sample comes from a study of technical replicates of blood from several donors (TCRdb year 2017). The V and J genes are TRBV18 and TRBJ1-5; TRBD1 agrees with 9 junctional bases. The TCR comes from a human donor in good health. The sample was T cells isolated from PBMCs. This receptor carries the CDR3 CASSPLGTGRDQPQHF. The DNA is as follows: TGTGCCAGCTCGCCCCTAGGGACAGGGCGTGATCAGCCCCAGCATTTT.